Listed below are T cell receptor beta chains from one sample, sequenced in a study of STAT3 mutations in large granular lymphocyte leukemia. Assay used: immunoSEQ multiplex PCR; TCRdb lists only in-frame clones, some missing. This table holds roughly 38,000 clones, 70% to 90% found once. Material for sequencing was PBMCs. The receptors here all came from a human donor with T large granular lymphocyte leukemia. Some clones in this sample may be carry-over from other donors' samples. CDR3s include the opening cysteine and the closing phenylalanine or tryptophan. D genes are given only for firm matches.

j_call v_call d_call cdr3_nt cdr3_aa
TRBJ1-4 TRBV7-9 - TGTGCCAGCAGCTTACGGACAGTTAATGAAAAACTGTTTTTT CASSLRTVNEKLFF
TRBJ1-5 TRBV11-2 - TGTGCCAGCAGCTTAGTAGAGGATCAGCCCCAGCATTTT CASSLVEDQPQHF
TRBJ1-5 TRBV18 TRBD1 TGTGCCAGCTCACCCCCGGGACAGTCTAGCAATCAGCCCCAGCATTTT CASSPPGQSSNQPQHF
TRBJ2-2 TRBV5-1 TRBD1 TGCGCCAGCAGCTTGGTCGGACAGGCGAACACCGGGGAGCTGTTTTTT CASSLVGQANTGELFF
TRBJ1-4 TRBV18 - TGTGCCAGCTCAGCCAGCGATGAAAAACTGTTTTTT CASSASDEKLFF
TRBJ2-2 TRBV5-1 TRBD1 TGCGCCAGCAGGATCCAGGGGGCTAACGGGGAGCTGTTTTTT CASRIQGANGELFF
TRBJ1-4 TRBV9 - TGTGCCAGCAGCGTAGGGGGGGTTGAGGAAAAACTGTTTTTT CASSVGGVEEKLFF
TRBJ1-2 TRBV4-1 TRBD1 TGCGCCAGCAGCCACGGCGGGGAGGACAGGGCCTATGGCTACACCTTC CASSHGGEDRAYGYTF
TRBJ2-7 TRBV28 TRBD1 TGTGCCAGCAGTAATCTGGGACAGTCCTACGAGCAGTACTTC CASSNLGQSYEQYF
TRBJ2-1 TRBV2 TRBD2 TGTGCCAGCACCCGGACTAGCGGGTCCCTAGTGAATGAGCAGTTCTTC CASTRTSGSLVNEQFF
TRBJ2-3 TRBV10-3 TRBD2 TGTGCCATCAGACCGGGACTAGCGGGCACAGATACGCAGTATTTT CAIRPGLAGTDTQYF
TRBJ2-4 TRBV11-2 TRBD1 TGTGCCAGCAGCTTAACCGGGACAGGGTGGAACATTCAGTACTTC CASSLTGTGWNIQYF
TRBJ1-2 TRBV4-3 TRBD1 TGCGCCAGCAGCCAAGATCGAGCAGGGGGTGGCTACACCTTC CASSQDRAGGGYTF
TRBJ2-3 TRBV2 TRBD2 TGTGCCAGCAGTGGAGGGCGGGGGTACACAGATACGCAGTATTTT CASSGGRGYTDTQYF
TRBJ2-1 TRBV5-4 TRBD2 TGTGCCAGCAGCTTGCCCGGAACTAGCGGGGGGGCCCGGGATGAGCAGTTCTTC CASSLPGTSGGARDEQFF
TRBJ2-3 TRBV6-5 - TGTGCCAGCAGTCGAAAGTGGGGGGATACGCAGTATTTT CASSRKWGDTQYF
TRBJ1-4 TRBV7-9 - TGTGCCAGCAGCTTAGGAGATAGGGGGTCGGGTGAAAAACTGTTTTTT CASSLGDRGSGEKLFF
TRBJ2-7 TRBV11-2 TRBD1 TGTGCCAGCAGCTTAGTGGCAGGGGGCTGGTACGAGCAGTACTTC CASSLVAGGWYEQYF
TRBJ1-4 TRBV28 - TGTGCCAGCAGTTTAGCCGGGGTCGGCACTAATGAAAAACTGTTTTTT CASSLAGVGTNEKLFF
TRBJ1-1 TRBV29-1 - TGCAGCGCCCCAACGAACACTGAAGCTTTCTTT CSAPTNTEAFF